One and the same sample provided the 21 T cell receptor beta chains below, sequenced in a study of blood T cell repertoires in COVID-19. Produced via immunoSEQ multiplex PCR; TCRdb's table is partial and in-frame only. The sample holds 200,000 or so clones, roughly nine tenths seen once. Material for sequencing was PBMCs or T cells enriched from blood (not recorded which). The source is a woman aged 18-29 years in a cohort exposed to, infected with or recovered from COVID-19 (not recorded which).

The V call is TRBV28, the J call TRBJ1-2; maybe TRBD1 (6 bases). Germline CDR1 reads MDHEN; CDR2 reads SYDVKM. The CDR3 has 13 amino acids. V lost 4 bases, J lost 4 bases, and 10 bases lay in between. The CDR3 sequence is CASSYDRSYGYTF. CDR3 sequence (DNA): TGTGCCAGCAGTTATGACAGGAGCTATGGCTACACCTTC.

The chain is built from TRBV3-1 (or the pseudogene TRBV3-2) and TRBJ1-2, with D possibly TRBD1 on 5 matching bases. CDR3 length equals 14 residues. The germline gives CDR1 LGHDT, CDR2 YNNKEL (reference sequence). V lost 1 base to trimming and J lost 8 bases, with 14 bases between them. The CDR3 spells CASSQAGGERGYTF. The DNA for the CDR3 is TGTGCCAGCAGCCAAGCCGGGGGGGAACGAGGCTACACCTTC.

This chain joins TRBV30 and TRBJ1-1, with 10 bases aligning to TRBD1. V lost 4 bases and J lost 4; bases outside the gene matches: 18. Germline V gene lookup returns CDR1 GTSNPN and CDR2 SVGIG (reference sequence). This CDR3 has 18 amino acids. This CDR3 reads CAWTLTGAPGDRGTEAFF. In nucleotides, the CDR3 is TGTGCCTGGACGTTGACTGGAGCACCTGGGGACAGGGGCACTGAAGCTTTCTTT.

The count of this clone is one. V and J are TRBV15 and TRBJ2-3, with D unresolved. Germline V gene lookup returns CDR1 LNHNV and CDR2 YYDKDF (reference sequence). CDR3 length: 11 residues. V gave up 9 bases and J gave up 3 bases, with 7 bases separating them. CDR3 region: CATRLTDTQYF. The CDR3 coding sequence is TGTGCCACGAGGTTGACAGATACGCAGTATTTT.

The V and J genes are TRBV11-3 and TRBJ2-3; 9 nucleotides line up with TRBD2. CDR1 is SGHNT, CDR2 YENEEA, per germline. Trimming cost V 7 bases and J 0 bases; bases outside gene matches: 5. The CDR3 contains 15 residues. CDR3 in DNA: TGTGCCAGCACACTAACTAGCGGGAGCACAGATACGCAGTATTTT. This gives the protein CASTLTSGSTDTQYF. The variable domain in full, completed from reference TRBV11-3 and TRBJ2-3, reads EAGVVQSPRYKIIEKKQPVAFWCNPISGHNTLYWYLQNLGQGPELLIRYENEEAVDDSQLPKDRFSAERLKGVDSTLKIQPAELGDSAVYLCASTLTSGSTDTQYFGPGTRLTVL.

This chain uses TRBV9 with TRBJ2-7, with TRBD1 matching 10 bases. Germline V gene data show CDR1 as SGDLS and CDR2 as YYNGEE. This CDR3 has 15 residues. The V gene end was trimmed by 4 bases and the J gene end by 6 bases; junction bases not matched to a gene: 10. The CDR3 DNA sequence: TGTGCCAGCAGCCCTGACAGGGGGCTCTTTTCCGAGCAGTACTTC. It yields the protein CASSPDRGLFSEQYF.

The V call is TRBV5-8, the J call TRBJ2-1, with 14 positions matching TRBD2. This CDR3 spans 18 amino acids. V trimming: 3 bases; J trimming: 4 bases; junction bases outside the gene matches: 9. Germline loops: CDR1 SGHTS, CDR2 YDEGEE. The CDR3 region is CASSWGGTSGGQYNEQFF. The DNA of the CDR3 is TGTGCCAGCAGCTGGGGAGGGACTAGCGGGGGCCAATACAATGAGCAGTTCTTC.

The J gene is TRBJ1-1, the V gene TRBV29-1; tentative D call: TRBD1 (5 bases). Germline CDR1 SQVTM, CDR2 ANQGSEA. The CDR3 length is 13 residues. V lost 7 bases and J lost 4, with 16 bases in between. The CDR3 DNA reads TGCAGCGCTATGGAGGGGTTTGGCACTGAAGCTTTCTTT. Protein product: CSAMEGFGTEAFF.

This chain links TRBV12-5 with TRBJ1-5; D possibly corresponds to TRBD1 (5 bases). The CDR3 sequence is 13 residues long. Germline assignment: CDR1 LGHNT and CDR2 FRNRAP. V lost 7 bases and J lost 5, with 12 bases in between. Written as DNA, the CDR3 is TGTGCTAGTGCCTGGGGGGTGGATCAGCCCCAGCATTTT. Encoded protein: CASAWGVDQPQHF.

As DNA, the CDR3 is TGTGCCAGCAGCCAATACTCGGCCGGGGAGCTGTTTTTT. Its translation: CASSQYSAGELFF. J is TRBJ2-2 and V is TRBV16; D unresolved. The CDR3 consists of 13 residues. V was clipped by 1 base and J by 6 bases, with 6 bases between them. Looked up from germline, CDR1 is KGHSY and CDR2 is FQNENV. Variable domain in full (rest from reference TRBV16 and TRBJ2-2): GEEVAQTPKHLVRGEGQKAKLYCAPIKGHSYVFWYQQVLKNEFKFLISFQNENVFDETGMPKERFSAKCLPNSPCSLEIQATKLEDSAVYFCASSQYSAGELFFGEGSRLTVL.

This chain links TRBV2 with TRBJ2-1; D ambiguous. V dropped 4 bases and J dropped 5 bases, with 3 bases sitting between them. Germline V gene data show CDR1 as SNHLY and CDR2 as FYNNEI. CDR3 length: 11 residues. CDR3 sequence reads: CASSGNNEQFF. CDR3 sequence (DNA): TGTGCCAGCAGTGGTAACAATGAGCAGTTCTTC.

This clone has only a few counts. The CDR3 spells CASSPPGLGHNEQFF. CDR3 DNA: TGTGCCAGCAGTCCTCCGGGACTAGGTCACAATGAGCAGTTCTTC. The chain is built from TRBV2 and TRBJ2-1; 8 bases are shared with TRBD2. The CDR3 has 15 residues. The germline CDR1 and CDR2 sequences are SNHLY and FYNNEI. After removal of 5 bases from V and 5 bases from J, the junction contained 8 bases not matched to a gene.

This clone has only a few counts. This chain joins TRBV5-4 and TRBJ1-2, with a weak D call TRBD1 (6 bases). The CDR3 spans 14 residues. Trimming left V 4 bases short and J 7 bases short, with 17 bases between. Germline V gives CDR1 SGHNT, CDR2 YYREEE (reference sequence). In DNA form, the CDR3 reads TGTGCCAGCAGCCGGACAGACAAAGGCTCTGGCTACACCTTC. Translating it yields CASSRTDKGSGYTF.

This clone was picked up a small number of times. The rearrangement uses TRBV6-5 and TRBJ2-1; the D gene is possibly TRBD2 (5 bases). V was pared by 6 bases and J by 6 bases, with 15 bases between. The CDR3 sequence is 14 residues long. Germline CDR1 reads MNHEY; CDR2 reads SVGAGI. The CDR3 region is CASSRREGTNEQFF. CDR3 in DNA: TGTGCCAGCAGCCGCCGCGAGGGCACCAATGAGCAGTTCTTC.

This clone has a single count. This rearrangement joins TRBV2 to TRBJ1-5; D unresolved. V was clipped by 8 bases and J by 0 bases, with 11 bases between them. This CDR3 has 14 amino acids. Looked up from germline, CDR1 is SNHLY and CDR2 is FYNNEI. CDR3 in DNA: TGTGCCAGCGGACTGGTGTATAGCAATCAGCCCCAGCATTTT. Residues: CASGLVYSNQPQHF.

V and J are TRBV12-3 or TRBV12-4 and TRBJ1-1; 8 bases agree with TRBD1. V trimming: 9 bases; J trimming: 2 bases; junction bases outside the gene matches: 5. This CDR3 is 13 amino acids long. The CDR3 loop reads CASRRGRNTEAFF. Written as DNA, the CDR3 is TGTGCCAGTCGCAGGGGGCGAAACACTGAAGCTTTCTTT.

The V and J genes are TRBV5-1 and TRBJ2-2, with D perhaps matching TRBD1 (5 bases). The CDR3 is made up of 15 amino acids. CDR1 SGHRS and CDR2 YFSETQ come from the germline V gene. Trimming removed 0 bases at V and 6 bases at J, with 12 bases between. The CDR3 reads CASSLDQGFAGELFF. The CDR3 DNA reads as TGCGCCAGCAGCTTGGATCAGGGATTCGCCGGGGAGCTGTTTTTT.

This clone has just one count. CDR3 nucleotide sequence: TGTGCCAGCAGCTCCCAGAATCAGCCCCAGCATTTT. This sequence encodes CASSSQNQPQHF. The V call is TRBV13, the J call TRBJ1-5; no definite D call. CDR1 and CDR2 from the germline V gene are PRHDT and FYEKMQ (reference sequence). Trimming took off 4 bases at V and 4 bases at J, with 5 bases between the two ends. The CDR3 is made up of 12 amino acids. Supplemented by reference TRBV13 and TRBJ1-5, the full variable domain reads AAGVIQSPRHLIKEKRETATLKCYPIPRHDTVYWYQQGPGQDPQFLISFYEKMQSDKGSIPDRFSAQQFSDYHSELNMSSLELGDSALYFCASSSQNQPQHFGDGTRLSIL.

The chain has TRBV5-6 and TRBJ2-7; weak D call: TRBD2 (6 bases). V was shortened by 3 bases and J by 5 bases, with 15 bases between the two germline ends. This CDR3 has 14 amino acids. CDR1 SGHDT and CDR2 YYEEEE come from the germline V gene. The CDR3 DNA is TGTGCCAGCAGCTCGTACTGGGGGGTGGACGAGCAGTACTTC. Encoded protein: CASSSYWGVDEQYF.

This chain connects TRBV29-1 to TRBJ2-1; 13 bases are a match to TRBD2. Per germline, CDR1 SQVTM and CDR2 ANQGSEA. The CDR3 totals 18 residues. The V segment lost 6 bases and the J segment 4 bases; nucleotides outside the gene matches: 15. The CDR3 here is CSVAGTSGILTSYNEQFF. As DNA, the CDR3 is TGCAGCGTGGCCGGGACTAGCGGGATCCTAACAAGTTACAATGAGCAGTTCTTC.

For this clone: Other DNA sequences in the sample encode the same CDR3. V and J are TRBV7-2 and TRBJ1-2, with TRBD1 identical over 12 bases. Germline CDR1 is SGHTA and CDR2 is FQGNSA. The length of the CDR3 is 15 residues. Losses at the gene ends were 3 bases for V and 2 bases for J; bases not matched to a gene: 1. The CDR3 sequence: CASSLGQGANYGYTF. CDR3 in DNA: TGTGCCAGCAGCTTGGGACAGGGGGCGAACTATGGCTACACCTTC.